The 7 T cell receptor beta chains below come from one sample, sequenced in a study of T cell repertoires in breast cancer. Unpaired genes were suppressed by blocking oligonucleotides during a second nested PCR. MiXCR was run by TCRdb on the emulsion pairing reads, yielding one entry per CDR3 protein. Of about 740 distinct CDR3 sequences listed, under 35% were seen once; the top ten hold 20% to 30%. The expanded emulsion RT-PCR method captured paired alpha and beta chains from CD8+ T cells. The sequenced material came from CD8+ T cells. These receptors originate from a pool of human donors with breast cancer or a healthy control (not recorded which).

Points on this clonotype: A much more abundant neighbour one base away suggests this may be a read error. The V gene is TRBV7-9, the J gene TRBJ2-1; D ambiguous. Germline values: CDR1 SEHNR, CDR2 FQNEAQ (reference sequence). There are 10 residues in the CDR3. CDR3 in amino acids: CASSDNKQFF. For the CDR3, the DNA is TGTGCCAGCAGCGACAATAAGCAGTTCTTC.

V gene TRBV6-2 or TRBV6-3 combines with J gene TRBJ1-2; tentatively, D is TRBD1 (6 bases). V gave up 5 bases and J gave up 4 bases, with 14 bases separating them. Germline assignment: CDR1 MNHEY and CDR2 SVGEGT. The CDR3 has 14 amino acids. CDR3 coding DNA: TGTGCCAGCAGTCCTCGACAGGAATTCTATGGCTACACCTTC. Protein sequence: CASSPRQEFYGYTF.

The rearrangement uses TRBV7-3 and TRBJ2-3; TRBD2 agrees at 10 bases. Trimming cost V 2 bases and J 0 bases; bases outside gene matches: 2. The CDR3 consists of 16 residues. Germline CDR1 is SGHTA and CDR2 is FQGTGA. DNA of the CDR3: TGTGCCAGCAGCTTACTAGCGGGGGCCAGCACAGATACGCAGTATTTT. Its protein product is CASSLLAGASTDTQYF.

On this clonotype: A much larger clone is a single base away; this may be a read error. CDR3 residues: CASSLGDCLVDTQYF. For the CDR3, the DNA is TGTGCCAGCAGCTTAGGGGACTGTCTGGTGGATACGCAGTATTTT. The chain is built from TRBV7-9 and TRBJ2-3; TRBD2 is a possible D gene (6 bases). The V end was cut by 1 base, the J end by 6 bases, with 14 bases between. The CDR3 is made up of 15 amino acids. Germline-derived CDR1 and CDR2 are SEHNR and FQNEAQ (reference sequence).

This clonotype is judged large (0.1 to 1%). This chain connects TRBV7-9 to TRBJ2-7; D perhaps matches TRBD1 (6 bases). Per the germline V gene, CDR1 is SEHNR and CDR2 is FQNEAQ (reference sequence). V lost 0 bases to trimming and J lost 5 bases, with 14 bases between them. This CDR3 contains 15 residues. The CDR3 is CASSLARGSGDEQYF. The DNA of the CDR3 is TGTGCCAGCAGCTTAGCCAGGGGCTCTGGGGACGAGCAGTACTTC.

This clonotype counts as medium-sized. The chain has TRBV7-2 and TRBJ2-3; no clear D gene. V lost 5 bases and J lost 2, with 8 bases in between. CDR1 and CDR2 from the germline V gene are SGHTA and FQGNSA. This CDR3 has 13 residues. CDR3 sequence reads: CASSLAFTDTQYF. CDR3 nucleotides: TGTGCCAGCAGCCTTGCATTCACAGATACGCAGTATTTT.

The chain uses TRBV4-2 and TRBJ2-3; 10 bases match TRBD2. V trimming: 2 bases; J trimming: 2 bases; junction bases outside the gene matches: 13. The CDR3 length is 19 residues. CDR1 is LGHNA, CDR2 YNFKEQ, per germline. CDR3 in amino acids: CASSQKLVGAGGVTDTQYF. CDR3 in DNA: TGTGCCAGCAGCCAAAAATTAGTTGGAGCGGGAGGGGTCACAGATACGCAGTATTTT.